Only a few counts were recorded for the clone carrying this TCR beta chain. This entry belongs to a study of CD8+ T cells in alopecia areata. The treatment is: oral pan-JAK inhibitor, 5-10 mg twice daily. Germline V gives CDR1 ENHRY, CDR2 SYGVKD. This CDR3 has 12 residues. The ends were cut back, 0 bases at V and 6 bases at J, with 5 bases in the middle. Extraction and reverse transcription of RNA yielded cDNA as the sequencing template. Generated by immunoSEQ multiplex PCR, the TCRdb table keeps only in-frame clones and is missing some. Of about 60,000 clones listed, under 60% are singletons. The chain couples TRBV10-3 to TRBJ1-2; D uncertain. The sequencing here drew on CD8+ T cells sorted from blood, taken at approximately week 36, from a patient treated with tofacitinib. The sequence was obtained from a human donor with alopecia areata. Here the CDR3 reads CAISESEHGYTF. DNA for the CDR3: TGTGCCATCAGTGAGTCGGAGCATGGCTACACCTTC.